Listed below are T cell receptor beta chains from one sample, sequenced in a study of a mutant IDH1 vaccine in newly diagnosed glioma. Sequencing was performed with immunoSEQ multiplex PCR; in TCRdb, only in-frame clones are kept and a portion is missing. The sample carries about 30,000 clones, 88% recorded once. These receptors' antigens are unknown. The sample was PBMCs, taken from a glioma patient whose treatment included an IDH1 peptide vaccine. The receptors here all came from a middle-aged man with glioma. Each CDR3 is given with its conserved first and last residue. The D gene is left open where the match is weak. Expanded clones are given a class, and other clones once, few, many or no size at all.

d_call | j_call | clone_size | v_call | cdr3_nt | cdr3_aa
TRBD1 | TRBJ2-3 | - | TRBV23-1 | TGCGCCAGCAGTCACGGGACAGGGTGCACAGATACGCAGTATTTT | CASSHGTGCTDTQYF
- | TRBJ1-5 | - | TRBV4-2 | TGTGCCAGCAGCCAAGATTGGCCTTACGGGCGTCTCCAGCCCCAGCATTTT | CASSQDWPYGRLQPQHF
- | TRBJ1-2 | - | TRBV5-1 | TGCGCCAGCAGCTTGGACTTAGCTAACTATGGCTACACCTTC | CASSLDLANYGYTF
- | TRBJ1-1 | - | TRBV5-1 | TGCGCCAGCAGCCTAAGTCTCAGGGGCACTGAAGCTTTCTTT | CASSLSLRGTEAFF
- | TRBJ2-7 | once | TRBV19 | TGTGCCAGTAGTTCTCCGGGCGAAAAGGACGAGCAGTACTTC | CASSSPGEKDEQYF
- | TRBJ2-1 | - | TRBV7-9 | TGTGCCAGCAGCCCAGACCACGCAGGGAGCTCCTACAATGAGCAGTTCTTC | CASSPDHAGSSYNEQFF
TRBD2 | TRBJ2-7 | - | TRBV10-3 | TGTGCCATCACCCGACTAGCGGGAGCCTACGAGCAGTACTTC | CAITRLAGAYEQYF
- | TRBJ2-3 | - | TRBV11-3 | TGTGCCAGCAGCTACGGTGGGGCCACAGATACGCAGTATTTT | CASSYGGATDTQYF
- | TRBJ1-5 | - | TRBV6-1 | TGTGCCAGCAGTGAAGCGGGCAGCAATCAGCCCCAGCATTTT | CASSEAGSNQPQHF
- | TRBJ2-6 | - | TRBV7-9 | TGTGCCAGCTCAACTGGGACGGGGTTCTCTGGGGCCAACGTCCTGACTTTC | CASSTGTGFSGANVLTF
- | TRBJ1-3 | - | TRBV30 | TGTGCCTGGAACGACGGCCGCTCCTCTGGAAACACCATATATTTT | CAWNDGRSSGNTIYF
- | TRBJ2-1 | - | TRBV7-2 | TGTGCCAGCAGCAATCAGTTATACAATGAGCAGTTCTTC | CASSNQLYNEQFF
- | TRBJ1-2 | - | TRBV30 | TGTGCCTGGAGTGAAGTCCGGGGGGGAGGCTACACCTTC | CAWSEVRGGGYTF
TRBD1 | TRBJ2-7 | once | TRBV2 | TGTGCCAGCAGTGTTCGGACAGGGGCATACGAGCAGTACTTC | CASSVRTGAYEQYF
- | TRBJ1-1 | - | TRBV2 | TGTGCCAGCAGTGAAGGGGTGGGGCCCCCTGAAGCTTTCTTT | CASSEGVGPPEAFF
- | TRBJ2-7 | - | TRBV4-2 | TGTGCCAGCAGCCAAGATCCCGGGCCTCACTACGAGCAGTACTTC | CASSQDPGPHYEQYF
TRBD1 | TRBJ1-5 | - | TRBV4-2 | TGTGCCAGCAGCCAGGCGACTCGGACAGGAGGGCCCCAGCATTTT | CASSQATRTGGPQHF
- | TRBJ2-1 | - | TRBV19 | TGTGCCAGTACTAGGGGGTATGAGCAGTTCTTC | CASTRGYEQFF
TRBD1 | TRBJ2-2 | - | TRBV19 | TGTGCCAGCGGACAGGGTGCGACCGGGGAGCTGTTTTTT | CASGQGATGELFF
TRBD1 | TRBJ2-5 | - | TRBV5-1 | TGCGCCAGCAGCGCAGGGACAGGGGGGTACCAAGAGACCCAGTACTTC | CASSAGTGGYQETQYF
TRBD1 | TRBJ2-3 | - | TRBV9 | TGTGCCAGCAGCGTGGGACAGTCCCGTGTCACAGATACGCAGTATTTT | CASSVGQSRVTDTQYF
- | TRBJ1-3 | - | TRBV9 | TGTGCCAGCGCGTCGGGTGGCTCTGGAAACACCATATATTTT | CASASGGSGNTIYF
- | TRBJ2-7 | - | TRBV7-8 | TGTGCCAGCAGCCCCCGCCTCGGCAGGGGTGTCGGGTACGAGCAGTACTTC | CASSPRLGRGVGYEQYF